This TCR beta chain comes out of a study of control samples from healthy donors and cancer patients. The table came from immunoSEQ multiplex PCR; TCRdb's copy has only in-frame clones and leaves some out. The table has over 200,000 clones, about four fifths seen once. This clone was observed a single time. This CDR3 spans 19 amino acids. V shed 0 bases and J 2 bases; nucleotides not matched to a gene: 4. Germline CDR1 SGHTA, CDR2 FQGTGA. This chain joins TRBV7-3 and TRBJ2-2, with 15 bases that match TRBD2. The sample consisted of PBMCs. The receptor was derived from a woman aged 60-70 years with lung cancer. The CDR3 loop reads CASSLTGTSGGLNTGELFF. Here the CDR3 DNA reads TGTGCCAGCAGCTTAACCGGGACTAGCGGGGGGCTAAACACCGGGGAGCTGTTTTTT.